This passage covers 6 T cell receptor beta chains from one sample sequenced in a study of cytomegalovirus exposure and HLA in healthy donors. The PCR had 60 Vbeta and 13 Jbeta primers. The data were produced by immunoSEQ multiplex PCR, yet TCRdb's version contains in-frame clones alone and is incomplete. The sample holds around 170,000 clones, roughly 78% seen once. The material sequenced was PBMCs. The receptors were sampled from a woman between 40 and 50 years old in good health and CMV-seronegative.

This sequence joins TRBV30 and TRBJ2-7; 9 nucleotides match TRBD2. Germline-derived CDR1 and CDR2 are GTSNPN and SVGIG (reference sequence). The CDR3 is 15 amino acids. The J segment lost 5 bases and the V segment lost 1 base, leaving 9 bases of the junction unmatched. CDR3 DNA sequence: TGTGCCTGGAGTGCTCAGGGGACTAGCAGCCACGAGCAGTACTTC. It yields the protein CAWSAQGTSSHEQYF.

V is TRBV29-1 and J is TRBJ2-6, with 9 bases matching TRBD1. The CDR3 covers 17 residues. Germline assignment: CDR1 SQVTM and CDR2 ANQGSEA. Losses at the gene ends were 4 bases for V and 0 bases for J; bases not matched to a gene: 7. Written as DNA, the CDR3 is TGCAGCGTTGGGCGGACAGGGGACGCCTCTGGGGCCAACGTCCTGACTTTC. Translating gives CSVGRTGDASGANVLTF.

The chain employs TRBV9 and TRBJ2-5, with 9 nucleotides matching TRBD2. CDR3 length: 14 residues. The J segment lost 3 bases and the V segment lost 4 bases, leaving 4 bases of the junction unmatched. CDR1 and CDR2 (germline): SGDLS, YYNGEE. As DNA, the CDR3 is TGTGCCAGCAGCTTGGGACTAGCTGAAGAGACCCAGTACTTC. Amino acids: CASSLGLAEETQYF.

There are a few counts of this clone. This chain links TRBV10-3 with TRBJ1-3; D ambiguous. Trimming shortened V by 6 bases and J by 9 bases, and 12 bases separated the two germline ends. CDR3 length equals 12 residues. The germline CDR1 and CDR2 sequences are ENHRY and SYGVKD. CDR3 region: CAISPQVGTIYF. CDR3 in DNA: TGTGCCATCAGCCCCCAGGTGGGCACCATATATTTT.

The rearrangement joins TRBV5-5 to TRBJ1-6; D remains unclear. CDR1 is SGHKS, CDR2 YYEKEE, per germline (reference sequence). The CDR3 extends over 11 amino acids. V was trimmed by 4 bases and J by 14 bases, leaving 10 bases between them. CDR3 amino acids: CASSRDGTLHF. CDR3 nucleotide sequence: TGTGCCAGCAGCCGGGATGGAACCCTCCACTTT. The entire variable domain, with the rest obtained from reference TRBV5-5 and TRBJ1-6, is as follows: DAGVTQSPTHLIKTRGQQVTLRCSPISGHKSVSWYQQVLGQGPQFIFQYYEKEERGRGNFPDRFSARQFPNYSSELNVNALLLGDSALYLCASSRDGTLHFGNGTRLTVT.

This chain joins TRBV5-1 and TRBJ2-7; D not certain. The germline V and J ends were trimmed by 0 bases and 0 bases, with 7 bases remaining between them. The CDR3 is 14 amino acids. Germline V lookup: CDR1 SGHRS, CDR2 YFSETQ. The CDR3 coding sequence is TGCGCCAGCAGCTTGGAACAGCTCTCCTACGAGCAGTACTTC. This encodes CASSLEQLSYEQYF.